The 4 T cell receptor beta chains below come from one sample, sequenced in a study of OX40 agonist ivuxolimab in advanced cancers. Generated by immunoSEQ multiplex PCR, the TCRdb table keeps only in-frame clones and is missing some. In the table there are some 90,000 clones, over 75% of which are singletons. Sequencing used CD4+ or CD8+ T cells sorted from blood, obtained in a trial of the OX40 agonist ivuxolimab. The receptor source for this set is an adult with an advanced solid tumor such as melanoma, head and neck, liver or kidney cancer.

The chain couples TRBV28 to TRBJ2-5; 11 bases align to TRBD2. Per germline, CDR1 MDHEN and CDR2 SYDVKM. V shed 5 bases and J 5 bases; nucleotides not matched to a gene: 16. The CDR3 has 18 amino acids. CDR3 sequence (DNA): TGTGCCAGCAGTCCCCCCGGGTTGGTAGCGGGAGGGATGGAGACCCAGTACTTC. Translated: CASSPPGLVAGGMETQYF.

The chain combines TRBV28 with TRBJ1-2; D is possibly TRBD1 (6 bases). CDR1 MDHEN and CDR2 SYDVKM come from the germline V gene. V lost 6 bases to trimming and J lost 2 bases, with 10 bases between them. The CDR3 is 13 residues long. CDR3 DNA sequence: TGTGCCAGCAGCCCCAGGGGAAACTATGGCTACACCTTC. It specifies CASSPRGNYGYTF.

The chain uses TRBV6-6 and TRBJ1-6; 8 bases map to TRBD1. The CDR3 sequence is 14 residues long. Germline-derived CDR1 and CDR2 are MNHNY and SVGAGI (reference sequence). With 6 bases clipped from V and 10 bases from J, the junction kept 8 bases outside the gene matches. As DNA, the CDR3 is TGTGCCAGCAGGAGAGACAGGGGAGGGTCACCCCTCCACTTT. It encodes CASRRDRGGSPLHF.

A single count supports this clone. The chain recombines TRBV2 with TRBJ1-1; weak D call: TRBD1 (6 bases). The germline V and J ends were trimmed by 6 bases and 1 base, with 15 bases remaining between them. This CDR3 is 15 amino acids long. Germline V gene sequence: CDR1 SNHLY, CDR2 FYNNEI. The CDR3 sequence is CASRIQGTQNTEAFF. The CDR3 DNA reads TGTGCCAGCAGAATACAGGGAACCCAGAACACTGAAGCTTTCTTT.